This TCR beta chain derives from a study of blood T cells in healthy people across ages. Notes on this clonotype: This could be a read error, since a much larger clone is one nucleotide away.

Then a second PCR, running roughly 7 to 12 cycles, was carried out with a sample-barcoded 5' primer and a J-beta primer mix. TCRdb re-called the 5' RACE reads with MiXCR, one entry per CDR3 protein. This table holds about 680,000 distinct CDR3 sequences, over 45% found once. This CDR3 contains 14 residues. Sample: blood. The V gene is TRBV12-3 or TRBV12-4, the J gene TRBJ2-5, with a tentative D call TRBD1 (5 bases). The source is a woman aged 55-70 years in good health. CDR3 loop: CAGSSGWQGETQYF. The CDR3 DNA follows: TGTGCCGGCAGTTCTGGCTGGCAGGGAGAGACCCAGTACTTC.